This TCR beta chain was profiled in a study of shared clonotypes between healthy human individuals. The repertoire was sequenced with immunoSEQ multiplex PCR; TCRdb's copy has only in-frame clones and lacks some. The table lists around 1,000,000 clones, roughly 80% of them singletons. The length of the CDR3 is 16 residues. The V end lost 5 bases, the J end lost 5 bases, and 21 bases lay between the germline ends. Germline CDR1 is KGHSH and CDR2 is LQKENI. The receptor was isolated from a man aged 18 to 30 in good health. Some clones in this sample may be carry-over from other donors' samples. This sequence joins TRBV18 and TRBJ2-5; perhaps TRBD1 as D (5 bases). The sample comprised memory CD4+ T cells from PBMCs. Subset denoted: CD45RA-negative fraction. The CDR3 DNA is TGTGCCAGCTCAACCCGACAGTCCGGTGGTCGTGAGACCCAGTACTTC. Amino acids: CASSTRQSGGRETQYF.